This entry is about one TCR beta chain. Authors' methods: Estimates of nucleated cell counts were drawn from the amplification of reference gene primers. Libraries were prepared by immunoSEQ multiplex PCR; TCRdb keeps only in-frame clonotypes and omits some of them. For V, J and clone size, that table is used; D and trimming come from the DNA. Counted here are 280,000 or so clones, around 89% occurring once; the ten biggest clones make up around 12%. The source of the sample is a study of blood T cell repertoires in COVID-19. On the study more broadly: Spain, Italy and the United States supplied samples that represented acute and convalescent COVID-19. PBMCs, B-cell-depleted T cells, or T cells were the source of the cDNA or gDNA that made up the material.

The CDR3 is 15 residues long. With V trimmed by 5 bases and J by 7 bases, 10 bases remained unmatched. Germline CDR1 is LNHNV and CDR2 is YYDKDF (reference sequence). This TCR derives from a woman aged 55 to 70 with acute or convalescent COVID-19. The sample taken for sequencing was peripheral blood. The chain has TRBV15 and TRBJ1-4, with 7 bases identical to TRBD1. CDR3 in DNA: TGTGCCACCAGCGGAGGACAGGAAGTGTTTGAAAAACTGTTTTTT. It yields the protein CATSGGQEVFEKLFF. The variable domain in full, with the rest retrieved from reference TRBV15 and TRBJ1-4, is DAMVIQNPRYQVTQFGKPVTLSCSQTLNHNVMYWYQQKSSQAPKLLFHYYDKDFNNEADTPDNFQSRRPNTSFCFLDIRSPGLGDTAMYLCATSGGQEVFEKLFFGSGTQLSVL.